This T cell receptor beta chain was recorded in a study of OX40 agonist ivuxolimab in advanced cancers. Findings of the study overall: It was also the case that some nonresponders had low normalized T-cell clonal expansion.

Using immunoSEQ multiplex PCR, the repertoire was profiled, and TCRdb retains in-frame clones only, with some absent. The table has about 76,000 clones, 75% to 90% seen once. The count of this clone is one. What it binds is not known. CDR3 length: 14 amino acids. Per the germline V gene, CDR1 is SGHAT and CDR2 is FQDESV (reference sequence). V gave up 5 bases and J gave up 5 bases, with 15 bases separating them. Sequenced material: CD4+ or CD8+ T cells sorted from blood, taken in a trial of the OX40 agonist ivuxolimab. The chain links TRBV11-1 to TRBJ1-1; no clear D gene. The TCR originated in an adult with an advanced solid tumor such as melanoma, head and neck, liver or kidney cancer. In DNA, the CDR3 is TGTGCCAGCAGCCTCTCGCGCGGCCTAACTGAAGCTTTCTTT. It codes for CASSLSRGLTEAFF.